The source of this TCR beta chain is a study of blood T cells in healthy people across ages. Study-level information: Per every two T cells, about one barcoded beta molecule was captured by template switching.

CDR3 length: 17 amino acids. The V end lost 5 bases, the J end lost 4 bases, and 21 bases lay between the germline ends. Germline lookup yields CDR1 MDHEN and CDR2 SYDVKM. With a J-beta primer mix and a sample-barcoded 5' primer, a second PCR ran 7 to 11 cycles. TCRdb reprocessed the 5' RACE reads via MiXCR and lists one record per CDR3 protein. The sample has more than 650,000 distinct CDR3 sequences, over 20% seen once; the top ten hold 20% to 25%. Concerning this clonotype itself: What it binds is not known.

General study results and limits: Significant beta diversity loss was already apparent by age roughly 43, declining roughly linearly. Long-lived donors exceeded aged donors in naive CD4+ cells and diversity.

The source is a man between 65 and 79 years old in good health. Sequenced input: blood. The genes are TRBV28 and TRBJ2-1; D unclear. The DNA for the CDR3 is TGTGCCAGCAGTGGGGTGGTGCTACCGAAACAATACAATGAGCAGTTCTTC. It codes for CASSGVVLPKQYNEQFF.